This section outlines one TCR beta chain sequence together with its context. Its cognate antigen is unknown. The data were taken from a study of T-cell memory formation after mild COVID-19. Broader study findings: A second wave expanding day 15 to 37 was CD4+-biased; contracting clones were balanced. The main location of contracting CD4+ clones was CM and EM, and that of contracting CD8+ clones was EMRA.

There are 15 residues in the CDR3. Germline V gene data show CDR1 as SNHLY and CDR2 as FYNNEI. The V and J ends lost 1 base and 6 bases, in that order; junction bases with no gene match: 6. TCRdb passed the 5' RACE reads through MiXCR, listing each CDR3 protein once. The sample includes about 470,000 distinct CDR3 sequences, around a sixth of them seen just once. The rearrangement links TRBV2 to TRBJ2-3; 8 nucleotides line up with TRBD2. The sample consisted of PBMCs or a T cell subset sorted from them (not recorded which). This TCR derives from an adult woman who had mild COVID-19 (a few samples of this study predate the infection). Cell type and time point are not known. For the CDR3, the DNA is TGTGCCAGCAGTGAAGGAGGACTAGCTGTGGATACGCAGTATTTT. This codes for CASSEGGLAVDTQYF.